A single sample is the source of the 24 T cell receptor beta chains below, sequenced in a study of CD8+ T cells in alopecia areata. As to treatment: oral pan-JAK inhibitor, 5-10 mg twice daily. RNA was isolated and reverse transcribed to cDNA, the sequencing template. Some clones are missing from TCRdb's copy, which holds only in-frame ones; the method was immunoSEQ multiplex PCR. The sample consists of about 130,000 clones, 45% to 65% of them appearing once. Sequencing was performed on CD8+ T cells sorted from blood, taken at week 4, from a patient treated with tofacitinib. Source of these receptors: a human donor with alopecia areata.

This clone was counted once. The chain links TRBV2 to TRBJ2-1; 7 bases are shared with TRBD1. After removal of 3 bases from V and 7 bases from J, the junction contained 12 bases not matched to a gene. Germline-derived CDR1 and CDR2 are SNHLY and FYNNEI. CDR3 length: 16 residues. CDR3 nucleotide sequence: TGTGCCAGCAGTGAGGTGGCACAGGGGCGGTCTAATGAGCAGTTCTTC. Its translation: CASSEVAQGRSNEQFF.

The gene calls are TRBV5-1 and TRBJ2-7, with 7 bases aligning to TRBD1. The CDR3 spans 16 residues. Germline CDR1 SGHRS, CDR2 YFSETQ. J was trimmed by 0 bases and V by 4 bases; bases with no gene match: 10. The CDR3 DNA follows: TGCGCCAGCAGCCCGGACAGGAAGGGGACCTCCTACGAGCAGTACTTC. This encodes CASSPDRKGTSYEQYF.

The V gene is TRBV6-5, the J gene TRBJ2-7; TRBD1 matches 8 bases. The CDR3 is 14 residues long. Germline loops: CDR1 MNHEY, CDR2 SVGAGI. V dropped 5 bases and J dropped 3; count of bases not matched to a gene: 6. The CDR3 coding sequence is TGTGCCAGCAGTCCCGGACAGGGTGTCTACGAGCAGTACTTC. Translation: CASSPGQGVYEQYF.

This chain uses TRBV7-9 with TRBJ2-3; D call uncertain. Trimming took off 5 bases at V and 1 base at J, with 7 bases between the two ends. The length of the CDR3 is 13 residues. Germline CDR1 is SEHNR and CDR2 is FQNEAQ (reference sequence). The CDR3 DNA is TGTGCCAGCAGCCCGGGCGGCACAGATACGCAGTATTTT. This translates into CASSPGGTDTQYF.

J is TRBJ2-1 and V is TRBV4-1; possible D gene TRBD2, 7 bases. Germline lookup yields CDR1 MGHRA and CDR2 YSYEKL. This CDR3 spans 15 amino acids. V was shortened by 1 base and J by 6 bases, with 13 bases between the two germline ends. The CDR3 sequence: CASSQVGGRLNEQFF. In DNA form, the CDR3 reads TGCGCCAGCAGCCAAGTGGGGGGGCGGCTCAATGAGCAGTTCTTC.

The CDR3 coding sequence is TGTGCCAGCAGCTCCGGACAGGGGGTCGATTATGGCTACACCTTC. Translation gives CASSSGQGVDYGYTF. The chain is built from TRBV7-9 and TRBJ1-2, with 10 bases fitting TRBD1. Trimming removed 4 bases from V and 5 bases from J; junction bases left unmatched: 7. Looked up from germline, CDR1 is SEHNR and CDR2 is FQNEAQ (reference sequence). The CDR3 consists of 15 residues.

The chain carries TRBV11-2 and TRBJ2-7, with TRBD1 identical over 9 bases. The V and J ends lost 5 bases and 1 base, in that order; junction bases with no gene match: 12. Germline V gene lookup returns CDR1 SGHAT and CDR2 FQNNGV. CDR3 length: 17 residues. CDR3 coding DNA: TGTGCCAGCAGCCGCCTCCGGGATGGGACAGGGTCCTACGAGCAGTACTTC. This encodes CASSRLRDGTGSYEQYF. The full variable domain, its missing parts supplied by reference TRBV11-2 and TRBJ2-7, is EAGVAQSPRYKIIEKRQSVAFWCNPISGHATLYWYQQILGQGPKLLIQFQNNGVVDDSQLPKDRFSAERLKGVDSTLKIQPAKLEDSAVYLCASSRLRDGTGSYEQYFGPGTRLTVT.

The rearrangement joins TRBV7-9 to TRBJ1-2; weak D call: TRBD1 (6 bases). This CDR3 has 14 amino acids. Germline V lookup: CDR1 SEHNR, CDR2 FQNEAQ (reference sequence). Trimming cost V 3 bases and J 8 bases, with 16 bases left between them. CDR3 DNA sequence: TGTGCCAGCAGCTTTTCCCAGGGGTTAGGCGGCTACACCTTC. Amino acid sequence: CASSFSQGLGGYTF.

The gene calls are TRBV10-3 and TRBJ1-1; D gene uncertain. Germline assignment: CDR1 ENHRY and CDR2 SYGVKD. The CDR3 is 11 amino acids. V lost 8 bases to trimming and J lost 1 base, with 5 bases between them. The DNA of the CDR3 is TGTGCCATCGGCCAGAACACTGAAGCTTTCTTT. Its protein is CAIGQNTEAFF.

The chain combines TRBV7-6 with TRBJ2-5, with 7 bases fitting TRBD1. Germline CDR1 reads SGHVS; CDR2 reads FNYEAQ. V lost 1 base to trimming and J lost 4 bases; unmatched junction nucleotides: 12. The CDR3 sequence is 17 residues long. The CDR3 here is CASSLDLFGTEGETQYF. In nucleotides, the CDR3 is TGTGCCAGCAGCTTAGACTTGTTCGGGACAGAAGGAGAGACCCAGTACTTC.

The rearrangement uses TRBV5-6 and TRBJ1-1, with a possible D match to TRBD1 (5 bases). From germline, CDR1 is SGHDT and CDR2 YYEEEE. The CDR3 has 14 residues. Trimming shortened V by 4 bases and J by 1 base, and 11 bases separated the two germline ends. The DNA of the CDR3 is TGTGCCAGCAGCAGAGAAACAGGGAACACTGAAGCTTTCTTT. Residues: CASSRETGNTEAFF.

The rearrangement uses TRBV7-9 and TRBJ1-2; D ambiguous. CDR1 and CDR2 from the germline V gene are SEHNR and FQNEAQ (reference sequence). This CDR3 has 12 residues. Trimming took off 5 bases at V and 8 bases at J, with 12 bases between the two ends. CDR3: CASSHGGVGYTF. The CDR3 DNA reads TGTGCCAGCAGCCATGGCGGGGTCGGCTACACCTTC.

The chain links TRBV7-3 to TRBJ2-7, with unresolved D. Germline V CDR1 and CDR2: SGHTA, FQGTGA. This CDR3 has 15 residues. The V end was cut by 2 bases, the J end by 3 bases, with 14 bases between. The CDR3 is CASSLSGPPDYEQYF. CDR3 sequence (DNA): TGTGCCAGCAGCTTATCTGGGCCACCGGACTACGAGCAGTACTTC.

For the CDR3, the DNA is TGCGCCAGCAGCCAAGCCTGGGACAGCAAACAGTATTTT. This sequence encodes CASSQAWDSKQYF. This rearrangement joins TRBV4-3 to TRBJ2-3, with 7 positions matching TRBD1. J was trimmed by 12 bases and V by 1 base; bases with no gene match: 7. CDR1 is LGHNA, CDR2 YSLEER, per germline. The CDR3 consists of 13 residues.

The chain recombines TRBV2 with TRBJ2-6; 7 bases fit TRBD1. CDR3 length: 15 amino acids. V dropped 5 bases and J dropped 2; count of bases not matched to a gene: 3. Germline CDR1 and CDR2: SNHLY and FYNNEI. CDR3 in amino acids: CASSLTGAGANVLTF. DNA for the CDR3: TGTGCCAGCAGTCTCACAGGGGCTGGGGCCAACGTCCTGACTTTC.

This clone showed up just a few times. The rearrangement joins TRBV4-3 to TRBJ2-1; 8 bases fit TRBD2. The CDR3 is 15 amino acids. Germline V gene lookup returns CDR1 LGHNA and CDR2 YSLEER. The trim removed 1 base at V and 10 bases at J, leaving 9 bases unmatched. CDR3 protein: CASSQVNSGEEEQFF. CDR3 nucleotide sequence: TGCGCCAGCAGCCAAGTTAATAGCGGGGAGGAGGAGCAGTTCTTC.

This chain uses TRBV30 with TRBJ1-2; D call uncertain. V shed 4 bases and J shed 6 bases, with 12 bases lying between them. CDR1 and CDR2 from the germline V gene are GTSNPN and SVGIG (reference sequence). The CDR3 has 12 residues. The CDR3 loop is CAWNKVGDGYTF. In DNA form, the CDR3 reads TGTGCCTGGAATAAGGTCGGAGATGGCTACACCTTC.

The rearrangement joins TRBV5-4 to TRBJ2-4, with D perhaps assigned TRBD1 or TRBD2 (7 bases each). CDR1 is SGHNT, CDR2 YYREEE, per germline (reference sequence). The CDR3 totals 15 residues. The V gene lost 4 bases and the J gene lost 12 bases, with 23 bases spanning the gap. CDR3 DNA sequence: TGTGCCAGCAGCCCTTTGGGGGGGGAGACAGGGCCTCAGTACTTC. It encodes CASSPLGGETGPQYF.

This chain joins TRBV4-3 and TRBJ2-7; TRBD1 is a possible D gene (7 bases). The germline gives CDR1 LGHNA, CDR2 YSLEER. V was pared by 0 bases and J by 2 bases, with 11 bases between. CDR3 size: 15 residues. The CDR3 region is CASSQEAGGPYEQYF. The CDR3 DNA reads TGCGCCAGCAGCCAAGAGGCAGGGGGGCCCTACGAGCAGTACTTC.

The chain recombines TRBV11-2 with TRBJ2-1, with D possibly TRBD2 on 5 matching bases. The CDR3 spans 16 residues. V lost 1 base to trimming and J lost 7 bases, with 17 bases between them. Germline lookup yields CDR1 SGHAT and CDR2 FQNNGV. Here the CDR3 reads CASSLAETGRKNEQFF. The CDR3 nucleotides read TGTGCCAGCAGCTTAGCTGAAACTGGGAGAAAAAATGAGCAGTTCTTC.

This chain uses TRBV9 with TRBJ2-3; no definite D call. The CDR3 contains 13 residues. Germline V gene data show CDR1 as SGDLS and CDR2 as YYNGEE. V gave up 0 bases and J gave up 3 bases, with 5 bases separating them. The CDR3 DNA is TGTGCCAGCAGCGTAGCTCCTACAGATACGCAGTATTTT. This translates into CASSVAPTDTQYF.

The V gene is TRBV4-1, the J gene TRBJ2-3, with D tentatively TRBD1 (5 bases). The CDR3 length is 14 residues. Germline lookup yields CDR1 MGHRA and CDR2 YSYEKL. V was pared by 5 bases and J by 0 bases, with 9 bases between. In nucleotides, the CDR3 is TGCGCCAGCAGCTTGGACACTAGCACAGATACGCAGTATTTT. This codes for CASSLDTSTDTQYF.

This clone was detected a few times. The CDR3 does not close with the conserved phenylalanine or tryptophan, likely indicating a read error. V gene TRBV29-1 combines with J gene TRBJ1-1; D remains unclear. The CDR3 sequence is 13 residues long. V lost 4 bases to trimming and J lost 4 bases, with 13 bases between them. Germline assignment: CDR1 SQVTM and CDR2 ANQGSEA. The CDR3, as DNA: TGCAGCGTTGTTTTCAAGGCGGGCACTGAAGCTTTCTCT. Protein product: CSVVFKAGTEAFS.

This clone has only a few counts. The CDR3 region is CASSSRGVRDYGYTF. In DNA, the CDR3 is TGTGCCAGCAGTTCCAGGGGGGTACGTGACTATGGCTACACCTTC. J is TRBJ1-2 and V is TRBV6-4, with 7 positions matching TRBD1. The CDR3 consists of 15 residues. Germline V gene lookup returns CDR1 MRHNA and CDR2 SNTAGT. Germline trimming cut 5 bases from V and 3 bases from J; bases unmatched to any gene: 9.